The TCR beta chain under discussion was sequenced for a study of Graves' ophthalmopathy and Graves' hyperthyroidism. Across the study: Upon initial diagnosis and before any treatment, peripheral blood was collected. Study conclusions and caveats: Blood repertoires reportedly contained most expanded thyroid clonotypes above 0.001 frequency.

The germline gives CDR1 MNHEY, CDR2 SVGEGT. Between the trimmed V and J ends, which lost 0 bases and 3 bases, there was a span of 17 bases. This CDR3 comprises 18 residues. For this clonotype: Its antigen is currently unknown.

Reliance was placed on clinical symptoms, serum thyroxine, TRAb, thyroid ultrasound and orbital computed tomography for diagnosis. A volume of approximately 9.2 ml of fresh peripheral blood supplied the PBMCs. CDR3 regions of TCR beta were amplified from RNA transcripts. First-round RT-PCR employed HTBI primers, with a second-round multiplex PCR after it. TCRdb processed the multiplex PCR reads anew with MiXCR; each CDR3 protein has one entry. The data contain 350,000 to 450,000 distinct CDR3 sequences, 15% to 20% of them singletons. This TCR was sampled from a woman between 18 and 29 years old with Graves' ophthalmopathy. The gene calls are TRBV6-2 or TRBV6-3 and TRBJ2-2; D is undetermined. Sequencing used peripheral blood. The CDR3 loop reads CASSYSKSVAGDTGELFF. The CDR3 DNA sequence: TGTGCCAGCAGTTACTCGAAGAGCGTCGCCGGCGACACCGGGGAGCTGTTTTTT.